Sequencing of this TCR beta chain was carried out in a study of beta chain features in type 1 diabetes. Broader study findings: Shorter TCRB CDR3s, moderately but significantly so, were found in Type 1 diabetes patients in all four CD4+ subsets. TCRB repertoires of naive, central memory and Treg cells appeared more similar among patients than among healthy donors.

The table lists this clone with a few counts. Its antigen is undetermined. Central memory, naive, regulatory and stem cell-like memory CD4+ cells were sorted by CD45RO/CCR7/CD25/CD127/CD95/CD27. This CDR3 region has 16 residues. Looked up from germline, CDR1 is SGHAT and CDR2 is FQNNGV. J lost 6 bases, V lost 0 bases, and 9 bases had no gene match. Of the isolated RNA, all was reverse transcribed, and so the sequenced material was expressed TCRB transcripts. Produced via immunoSEQ multiplex PCR; TCRdb's table is partial and in-frame only. Altogether a few hundred thousand clones are present, around 24% being singletons, with the ten largest covering more than 0.009%.

The TCR originated in a young woman with type 1 diabetes. The chain joins TRBV11-2 to TRBJ2-3; TRBD2 aligns across 7 bases. The sequenced sample consisted of naive CD4+ T cells from blood. The CDR3 spells CASSLDGGSKWDTQYF. In DNA form, the CDR3 reads TGTGCCAGCAGCTTAGATGGCGGGAGTAAGTGGGATACGCAGTATTTT.